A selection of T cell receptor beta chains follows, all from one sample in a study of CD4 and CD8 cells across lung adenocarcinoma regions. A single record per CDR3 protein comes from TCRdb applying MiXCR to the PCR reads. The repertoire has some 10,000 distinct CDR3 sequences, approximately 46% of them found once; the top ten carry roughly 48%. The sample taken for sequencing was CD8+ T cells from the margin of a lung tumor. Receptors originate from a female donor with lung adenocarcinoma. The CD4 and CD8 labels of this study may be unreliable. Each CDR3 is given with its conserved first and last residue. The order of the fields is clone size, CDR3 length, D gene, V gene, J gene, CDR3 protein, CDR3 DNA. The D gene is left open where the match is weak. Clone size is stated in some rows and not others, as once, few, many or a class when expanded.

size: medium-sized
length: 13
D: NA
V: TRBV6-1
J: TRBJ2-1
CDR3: CASRGTPWDEQFF
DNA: TGTGCCAGCAGGGGGACCCCCTGGGATGAGCAGTTCTTC

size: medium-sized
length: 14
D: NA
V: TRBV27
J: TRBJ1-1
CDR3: CATTPRWGETEAFF
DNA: TGTGCCACCACCCCCCGATGGGGGGAGACTGAAGCTTTCTTT

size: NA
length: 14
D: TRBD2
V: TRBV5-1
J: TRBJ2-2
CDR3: CASSSSGYTGELFF
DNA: TGCGCCAGCAGCTCTAGCGGGTACACCGGGGAGCTGTTTTTT

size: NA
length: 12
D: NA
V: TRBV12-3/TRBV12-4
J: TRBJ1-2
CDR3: CASSFMNYGYTF
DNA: TGTGCCAGCAGTTTTATGAATTATGGCTACACCTTC

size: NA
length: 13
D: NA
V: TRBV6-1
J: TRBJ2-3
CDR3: CASTVPGTDTQYF
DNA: TGTGCCAGCACGGTGCCAGGCACAGATACGCAGTATTTT

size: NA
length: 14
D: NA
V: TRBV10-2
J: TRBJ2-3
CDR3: CAGSGGGGQETQYF
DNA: TGTGCGGGCAGTGGGGGCGGAGGTCAAGAGACCCAGTATTTT

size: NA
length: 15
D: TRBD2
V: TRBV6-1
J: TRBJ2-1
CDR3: CASRGTSGSINEQFF
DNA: TGTGCCAGCAGAGGGACTAGCGGGAGTATCAATGAGCAGTTCTTC

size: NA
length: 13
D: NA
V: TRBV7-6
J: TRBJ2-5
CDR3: CASSLMLVETQYF
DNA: TGTGCCAGCAGCTTAATGTTGGTAGAGACCCAGTACTTC

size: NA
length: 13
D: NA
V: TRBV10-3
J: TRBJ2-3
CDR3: CATGPGGKNTQYF
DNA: TGTGCCACGGGGCCGGGGGGCAAAAACACGCAGTATTTT

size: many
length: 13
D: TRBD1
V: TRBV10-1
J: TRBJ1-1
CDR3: CASSVDRDTEAFF
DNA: TGCGCCAGCAGCGTCGACAGGGACACTGAAGCTTTCTTT

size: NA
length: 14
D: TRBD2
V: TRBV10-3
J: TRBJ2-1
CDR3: CATGGTSVNNEQFF
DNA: TGTGCCACCGGGGGGACTAGCGTCAACAATGAGCAGTTCTTC

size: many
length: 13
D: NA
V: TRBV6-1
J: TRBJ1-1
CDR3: CASSERLNTEAFF
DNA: TGTGCCAGCAGTGAGCGCCTGAACACTGAAGCTTTCTTT

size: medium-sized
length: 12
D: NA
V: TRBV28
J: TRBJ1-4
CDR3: CASSQQGEKLFF
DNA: TGTGCCAGCAGTCAACAGGGAGAAAAACTGTTTTTT

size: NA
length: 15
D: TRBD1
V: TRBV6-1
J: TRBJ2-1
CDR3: CASRAQGATLSEQFF
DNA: TGTGCCAGCAGAGCCCAGGGGGCGACCCTGAGTGAGCAGTTCTTC